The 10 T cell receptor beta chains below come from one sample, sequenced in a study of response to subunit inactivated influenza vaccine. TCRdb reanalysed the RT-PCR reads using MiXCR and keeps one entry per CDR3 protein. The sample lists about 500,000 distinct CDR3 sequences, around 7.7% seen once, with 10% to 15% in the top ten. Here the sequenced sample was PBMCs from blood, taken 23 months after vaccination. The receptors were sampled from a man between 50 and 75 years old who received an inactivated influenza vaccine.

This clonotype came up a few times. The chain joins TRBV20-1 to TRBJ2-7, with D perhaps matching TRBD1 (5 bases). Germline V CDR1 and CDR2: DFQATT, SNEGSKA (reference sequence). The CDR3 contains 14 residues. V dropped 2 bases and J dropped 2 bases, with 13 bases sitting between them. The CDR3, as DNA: TGCAGTGCTAGATTAGCAGGGCCGGCCTACGAGCAGTACTTC. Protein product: CSARLAGPAYEQYF.

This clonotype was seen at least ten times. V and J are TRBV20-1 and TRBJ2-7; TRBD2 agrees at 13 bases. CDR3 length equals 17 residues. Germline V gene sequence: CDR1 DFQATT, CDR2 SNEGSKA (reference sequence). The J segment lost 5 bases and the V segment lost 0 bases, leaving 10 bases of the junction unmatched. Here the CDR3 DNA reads TGCAGTGCTAGAGATCCCGATGGGACTAGCGGGATCCACGAGCAGTACTTC. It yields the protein CSARDPDGTSGIHEQYF.

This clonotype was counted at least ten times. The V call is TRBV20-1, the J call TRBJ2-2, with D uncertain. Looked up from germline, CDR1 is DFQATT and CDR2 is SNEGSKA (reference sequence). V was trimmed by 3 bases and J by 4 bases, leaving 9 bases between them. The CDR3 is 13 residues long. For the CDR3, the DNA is TGCAGTGCTAGGTCGTTGACCACCGGGGAGCTGTTTTTT. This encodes CSARSLTTGELFF.

The CDR3 nucleotides read TGCAGTGCTAGAGCGACAGGGAGGAGCGATGAGCAGTTCTTC. Encoded protein: CSARATGRSDEQFF. The chain links TRBV20-1 to TRBJ2-1; tentative D call: TRBD1 (7 bases). Germline CDR1 reads DFQATT; CDR2 reads SNEGSKA (reference sequence). Trimming pared 1 base from V and 8 bases from J, leaving 15 bases between. The CDR3 has 14 residues.

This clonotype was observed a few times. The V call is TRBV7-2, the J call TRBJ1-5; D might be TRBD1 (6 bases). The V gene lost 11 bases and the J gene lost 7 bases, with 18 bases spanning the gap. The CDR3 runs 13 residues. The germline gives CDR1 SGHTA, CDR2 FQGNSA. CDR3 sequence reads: CAGGQGFEQPQHF. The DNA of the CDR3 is TGTGCCGGGGGACAAGGGTTTGAGCAGCCCCAGCATTTT.

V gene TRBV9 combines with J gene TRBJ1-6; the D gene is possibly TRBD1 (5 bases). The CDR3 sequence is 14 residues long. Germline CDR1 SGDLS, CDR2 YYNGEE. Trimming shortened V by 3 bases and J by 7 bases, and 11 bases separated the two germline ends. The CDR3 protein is CASSARDGNSPLHF. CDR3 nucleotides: TGTGCCAGCAGCGCCCGGGACGGGAATTCACCCCTCCACTTT.

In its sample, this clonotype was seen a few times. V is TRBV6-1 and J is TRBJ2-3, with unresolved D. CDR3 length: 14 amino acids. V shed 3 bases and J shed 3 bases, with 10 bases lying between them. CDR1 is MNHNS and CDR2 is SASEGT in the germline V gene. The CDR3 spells CASSEFRATDTQYF. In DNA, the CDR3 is TGTGCCAGCAGTGAGTTTAGGGCAACAGATACGCAGTATTTT.

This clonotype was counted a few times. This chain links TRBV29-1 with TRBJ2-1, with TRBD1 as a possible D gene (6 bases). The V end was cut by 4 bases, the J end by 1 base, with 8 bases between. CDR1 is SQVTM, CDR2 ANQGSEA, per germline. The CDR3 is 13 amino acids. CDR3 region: CSVGQDSYNEQFF. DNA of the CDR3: TGCAGCGTTGGACAGGATTCCTACAATGAGCAGTTCTTC.

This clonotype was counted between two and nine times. In DNA, the CDR3 is TGCAGTGCTAGAGACGGAAGGGGGAACAATGAGCAGTTCTTC. Translating gives CSARDGRGNNEQFF. V is TRBV20-1 and J is TRBJ2-1; possible D gene TRBD1, 6 bases. This CDR3 has 14 residues. Trimming stripped 0 bases from V and 5 bases from J, with 11 bases between. CDR1 and CDR2 (germline): DFQATT, SNEGSKA (reference sequence).

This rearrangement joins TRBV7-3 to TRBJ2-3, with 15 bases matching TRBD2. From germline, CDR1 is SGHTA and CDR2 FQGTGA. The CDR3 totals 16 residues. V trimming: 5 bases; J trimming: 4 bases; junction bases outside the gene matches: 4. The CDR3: CASSAGLAGGSDTQYF. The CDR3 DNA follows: TGTGCCAGCAGCGCGGGACTAGCGGGAGGATCAGATACGCAGTATTTT.